These 20 T cell receptor beta chains were sequenced from one sample in a study of shared clonotypes between healthy human individuals. Some clones are missing from TCRdb's copy, which holds only in-frame ones; the method was immunoSEQ multiplex PCR. This sample has more than 850,000 clones, with approximately 80% found just once. The source material was memory CD4+ T cells from PBMCs. As for subset: CD45RA-negative fraction. These TCRs come from a man between 18 and 29 years old in good health. Some clones in this sample may be carry-over from other donors' samples.

The chain links TRBV2 to TRBJ1-1; the match to TRBD1 covers 8 bases. V shed 4 bases and J 3 bases; nucleotides not matched to a gene: 1. Germline CDR1 SNHLY, CDR2 FYNNEI. This CDR3 is 13 amino acids long. The CDR3 DNA reads TGTGCCAGCAGTGTGGACAGGGACACTGAAGCTTTCTTT. It translates to CASSVDRDTEAFF.

V usage is TRBV7-9 and J usage is TRBJ2-1; D is perhaps TRBD2 (6 bases). The germline V gene encodes CDR1 SEHNR and CDR2 FQNEAQ (reference sequence). The CDR3 has 16 amino acids. V lost 5 bases to trimming and J lost 6 bases, with 20 bases between them. The CDR3 sequence is CASSPAGTGNGNEQFF. DNA of the CDR3: TGTGCCAGCAGCCCAGCCGGGACTGGGAATGGCAATGAGCAGTTCTTC.

CDR3 DNA sequence: TGTGCCAGCAGTTTATTTCGGCACCTTAGCAATCAGCCCCAGCATTTT. Its protein is CASSLFRHLSNQPQHF. The genes are TRBV28 and TRBJ1-5; no definite D call. Trimming took 1 base from V and 0 from J, leaving 10 bases between them. The germline gives CDR1 MDHEN, CDR2 SYDVKM. The CDR3 spans 16 residues.

The V gene is TRBV13, the J gene TRBJ2-7; 9 nucleotides match TRBD1. The CDR3 runs to 14 residues. The germline CDR1 and CDR2 sequences are PRHDT and FYEKMQ (reference sequence). The junction had 9 bases not matched to a gene; V was cut back by 6 bases and J by 6 bases. CDR3 in DNA: TGTGCCAGCAGTAGGGACAGGGTTAGGGCCGAGCAGTACTTC. This codes for CASSRDRVRAEQYF.

Note on this clone: Other DNA sequences of this sample code for an identical CDR3. The rearrangement uses TRBV5-6 and TRBJ2-7; tentative D call: TRBD2 (5 bases). In germline, CDR1 is SGHDT, CDR2 YYEEEE. The CDR3 is made up of 14 amino acids. Trimming pared 1 base from V and 1 base from J, leaving 9 bases between. The CDR3 here is CASSLRAGSYEQYF. The CDR3 region has the DNA TGTGCCAGCAGCTTGCGGGCGGGTTCCTACGAGCAGTACTTC. The entire variable domain, with the rest obtained from reference TRBV5-6 and TRBJ2-7, is as follows: DAGVTQSPTHLIKTRGQQVTLRCSPKSGHDTVSWYQQALGQGPQFIFQYYEEEERQRGNFPDRFSGHQFPNYSSELNVNALLLGDSALYLCASSLRAGSYEQYFGPGTRLTVT.

This clone was seen a handful of times. The gene calls are TRBV10-1 and TRBJ2-7; 7 bases fit TRBD2. V trimming: 10 bases; J trimming: 12 bases; junction bases outside the gene matches: 21. Germline loops: CDR1 WNHNN, CDR2 SYGVQD (reference sequence). There are 14 residues in the CDR3. CDR3 DNA sequence: TGCGCCACCACTGTGAGGGAGGGGTCGAACGCCTGGTACTTC. Encoded protein: CATTVREGSNAWYF.

The chain employs TRBV7-2 and TRBJ2-7; 9 bases line up with TRBD1. Germline assignment: CDR1 SGHTA and CDR2 FQGNSA. The CDR3 runs to 17 residues. J lost 2 bases, V lost 7 bases, and 15 bases had no gene match. The CDR3 DNA is TGTGCCAGCACCCCCCTCTTCAGGGACAGGGTCCCCTACGAGCAGTACTTC. It translates to CASTPLFRDRVPYEQYF.

In nucleotides, the CDR3 is TGTGCCAGCTCACCACAGACAGGGGCGGGTGGCTACACCTTC. It yields the protein CASSPQTGAGGYTF. V usage is TRBV18 and J usage is TRBJ1-2, with 8 nucleotides matching TRBD1. The CDR3 consists of 14 residues. CDR1 is KGHSH and CDR2 is LQKENI in the germline V gene. Unmatched junction bases numbered 5, after V lost 1 base and J lost 7 bases.

The rearrangement uses TRBV27 and TRBJ1-2; TRBD1 matches 10 bases. The V segment lost 8 bases and the J segment 6 bases; nucleotides outside the gene matches: 12. This CDR3 has 15 residues. Germline V gene data show CDR1 as MNHEY and CDR2 as SMNVEV (reference sequence). CDR3 bases: TGTGCCAGCTCGCGGTGGGACAGGGGTGTCCATGGCTACACCTTC. Residues: CASSRWDRGVHGYTF.

This clone was observed once. The chain combines TRBV9 with TRBJ2-5, with 11 nucleotides matching TRBD2. Per germline, CDR1 SGDLS and CDR2 YYNGEE. V gave up 3 bases and J gave up 5 bases; unmatched junction bases: 12. There are 17 residues in the CDR3. CDR3 in amino acids: CASSDWTSGWKSETQYF. The CDR3 coding sequence is TGTGCCAGCAGCGACTGGACTAGCGGGTGGAAGTCGGAGACCCAGTACTTC.

The chain couples TRBV9 to TRBJ1-3, with D perhaps TRBD1 (5 bases). This CDR3 contains 16 residues. V lost 1 base, J lost 3 bases, and 14 bases lay in between. Looked up from germline, CDR1 is SGDLS and CDR2 is YYNGEE. The CDR3 sequence is CASSVLDSIFGNTIYF. The CDR3 DNA reads as TGTGCCAGCAGCGTACTTGACAGCATCTTTGGAAACACCATATATTTT. The full variable domain, with the rest looked up from reference TRBV9 and TRBJ1-3, is DSGVTQTPKHLITATGQRVTLRCSPRSGDLSVYWYQQSLDQGLQFLIQYYNGEERAKGNILERFSAQQFPDLHSELNLSSLELGDSALYFCASSVLDSIFGNTIYFGEGSWLTVV.

This clone came up once. Additional DNA sequences in this sample encode the identical CDR3. CDR3 sequence reads: CAISGGSSYEQYF. The CDR3, as DNA: TGTGCCATCAGTGGAGGGAGCTCCTACGAGCAGTACTTC. The chain employs TRBV10-3 and TRBJ2-7, with D perhaps matching TRBD2 (5 bases). V was pared by 4 bases and J by 0 bases, with 7 bases between. This CDR3 has 13 residues. In germline, CDR1 is ENHRY, CDR2 SYGVKD.

This clone has only a few counts. The chain links TRBV11-2 to TRBJ2-3; D may match TRBD1 or TRBD2 (5 bases each). Deletions cut 2 bases from V and 6 bases from J, with 15 bases between. The length of the CDR3 is 15 residues. Germline assignment: CDR1 SGHAT and CDR2 FQNNGV. As DNA, the CDR3 is TGTGCCAGCAGCTTACGGGACGGCCGTCAGGATACGCAGTATTTT. Translated, it gives CASSLRDGRQDTQYF.

The chain links TRBV28 to TRBJ2-5; the match to TRBD1 covers 7 bases. The end of the DNA fits TRBJ2-7 better, so the J call may be wrong. Germline CDR1 is MDHEN and CDR2 is SYDVKM. The length of the CDR3 is 15 residues. The CDR3 sequence is CASSTPGQIFDEQYF. The DNA for the CDR3 is TGTGCCAGCAGTACGCCGGGACAGATTTTCGACGAGCAGTACTTC.

Notes on this clone: The sample carries other DNA sequences with the same CDR3. The chain joins TRBV5-1 to TRBJ1-2; weak D call: TRBD1 (5 bases). This CDR3 contains 15 residues. V lost 4 bases and J lost 1, with 14 bases in between. Germline loops: CDR1 SGHRS, CDR2 YFSETQ. Written as DNA, the CDR3 is TGCGCCAGCAGCCTGGGGGGTTTGGGTAACTATGGCTACACCTTC. This sequence encodes CASSLGGLGNYGYTF.

This chain uses TRBV5-1 with TRBJ2-7; 8 bases align to TRBD1. CDR1 is SGHRS and CDR2 is YFSETQ in the germline V gene. J gave up 2 bases and V 0 bases, and 7 bases lay outside the gene matches. The CDR3 is 16 amino acids. The CDR3 spells CASSLDGSGGPYEQYF. CDR3 DNA sequence: TGCGCCAGCAGCTTGGACGGTTCAGGGGGCCCCTACGAGCAGTACTTC.

The chain uses TRBV27 and TRBJ1-3; the D gene is possibly TRBD1 (5 bases). V shed 6 bases and J shed 2 bases, with 11 bases lying between them. CDR3 length: 14 amino acids. Germline lookup yields CDR1 MNHEY and CDR2 SMNVEV (reference sequence). CDR3 nucleotide sequence: TGTGCCAGCAGCTTCGGGGGGACTGGAAACACCATATATTTT. Translated, it gives CASSFGGTGNTIYF.

The rearrangement uses TRBV30 and TRBJ1-5, with a weak D call TRBD1 (5 bases). Germline CDR1 reads GTSNPN; CDR2 reads SVGIG (reference sequence). The V end lost 3 bases, the J end lost 7 bases, and 16 bases lay between the germline ends. This CDR3 has 14 amino acids. The CDR3 DNA reads TGTGCCTGGAGCCCTCCGGGGCAGGGACAGCCCCAGCATTTT. Encoded protein: CAWSPPGQGQPQHF.

V and J are TRBV11-3 and TRBJ2-5; the match to TRBD1 covers 9 bases. The CDR3 sequence is 15 residues long. The J segment lost 5 bases and the V segment lost 5 bases, leaving 9 bases of the junction unmatched. CDR1 and CDR2 (germline): SGHNT, YENEEA. The CDR3 loop is CASSQIGQGLETQYF. CDR3 bases: TGTGCCAGCAGCCAGATAGGACAGGGGCTCGAGACCCAGTACTTC.

This clone was found once. The same CDR3 also results from other DNA sequences found in this sample. This rearrangement joins TRBV5-6 to TRBJ1-1; unclear D gene. Deletions cut 2 bases from V and 1 base from J, with 6 bases between. The CDR3 runs to 13 residues. CDR1 is SGHDT and CDR2 is YYEEEE in the germline V gene. CDR3 region: CASSFYRNTEAFF. The CDR3 DNA reads as TGTGCCAGCAGCTTCTACAGGAACACTGAAGCTTTCTTT. Together with reference TRBV5-6 and TRBJ1-1, the CDR3 gives the full variable domain: DAGVTQSPTHLIKTRGQQVTLRCSPKSGHDTVSWYQQALGQGPQFIFQYYEEEERQRGNFPDRFSGHQFPNYSSELNVNALLLGDSALYLCASSFYRNTEAFFGQGTRLTVV.